Listed here are 15 T cell receptor beta chains from one sample, sequenced in a study of blood T cell repertoires in COVID-19. Profiled with immunoSEQ multiplex PCR; TCRdb holds only in-frame clones, not every one. Of 250,000 to 400,000 clones listed, 90% are singletons. Sequenced sample: PBMCs or T cells enriched from blood (not recorded which). These receptors originate from a man in his sixties who had recovered from COVID-19.

The chain links TRBV3-1 (or the pseudogene TRBV3-2) to TRBJ2-1; the match to TRBD2 covers 13 bases. Trimming took 2 bases from V and 13 from J; bases not matched to a gene: 5. Germline V gene data show CDR1 as LGHDT and CDR2 as YNNKEL (reference sequence). The CDR3 is made up of 14 amino acids. The CDR3 here is CASSQRLAGGTQFF. DNA of the CDR3: TGTGCCAGCAGCCAAAGACTAGCGGGGGGTACTCAGTTCTTC.

Regarding this clone: One end of the junction fails to match germline, which may point to a read error. This chain uses TRBV7-7 with TRBJ2-1, with 12 bases identical to TRBD2. There are 14 residues in the CDR3. Germline V gene lookup returns CDR1 SSHAT and CDR2 FNYEAQ (reference sequence). The CDR3: CASSPGLAGNEQFF. DNA for the CDR3: TGTGCTAGCAGCCCGGGACTAGCGGGCAATGAGCAGTTCTTC.

A single count supports this clone. For the CDR3, the DNA is TGCGCCAGCAGCCAGATGCGGGGACAGGGTGATGGCTACACCTTC. Amino acids: CASSQMRGQGDGYTF. This sequence joins TRBV4-3 and TRBJ1-2, with 9 bases that match TRBD1. The germline V gene has CDR1 LGHNA and CDR2 YSLEER. V lost 3 bases, J lost 6 bases, and 8 bases stayed unmatched. This CDR3 is built from 15 residues.

The V gene is TRBV27, the J gene TRBJ1-1; a weak D match, TRBD1 (6 bases). This CDR3 contains 14 residues. The V gene's germline CDR1 is MNHEY and CDR2 SMNVEV (reference sequence). V was trimmed by 5 bases and J by 3 bases, leaving 13 bases between them. The CDR3 is CASSIGGGDTEAFF. The CDR3, as DNA: TGTGCCAGCAGTATAGGGGGGGGAGACACTGAAGCTTTCTTT.

V gene TRBV12-3 or TRBV12-4 combines with J gene TRBJ2-1; D unclear. The CDR3 length is 13 residues. Trimming took 6 bases from V and 7 from J, leaving 13 bases between them. The CDR3 coding sequence is TGTGCCAGCAGCCCGTATTTGTTGAATGAGCAGTTCTTC. This codes for CASSPYLLNEQFF.

This clone appeared once. The CDR3 region is CASSPFQTEPNEKLFF. The CDR3, as DNA: TGCGCCAGCAGCCCATTCCAGACAGAGCCTAATGAAAAACTGTTTTTT. The chain recombines TRBV4-3 with TRBJ1-4; D is possibly TRBD1 (5 bases). This CDR3 is built from 16 residues. CDR1 and CDR2 (germline): LGHNA, YSLEER. Deletions cut 4 bases from V and 3 bases from J, with 15 bases between.

The chain links TRBV6-4 to TRBJ1-2; 9 bases align to TRBD1. The ends lost 5 bases at V and 0 bases at J; junction bases unmatched: 7. In germline, CDR1 is MRHNA, CDR2 SNTAGT. There are 16 residues in the CDR3. CDR3 sequence: CASSPTGQGANYGYTF. The DNA for the CDR3 is TGTGCCAGCAGTCCTACGGGACAGGGAGCTAACTATGGCTACACCTTC.

This sequence joins TRBV5-1 and TRBJ1-4, with TRBD1 identical over 8 bases. The CDR3 is made up of 15 amino acids. Germline V gene data show CDR1 as SGHRS and CDR2 as YFSETQ. Trimming took 3 bases from V and 4 from J; bases not matched to a gene: 5. The DNA of the CDR3 is TGCGCCAGCAGCTGGGGGACAGGCCGTAATGAAAAACTGTTTTTT. It encodes CASSWGTGRNEKLFF.

V and J are TRBV27 and TRBJ1-5, with 7 bases identical to TRBD1. Germline-derived CDR1 and CDR2 are MNHEY and SMNVEV (reference sequence). The CDR3 length is 16 residues. V dropped 4 bases and J dropped 4; count of bases not matched to a gene: 10. The CDR3 DNA follows: TGTGCCAGCAGTTCCCAGGGACAGACAGTGAATCAGCCCCAGCATTTT. Protein product: CASSSQGQTVNQPQHF.

This chain connects TRBV10-3 to TRBJ2-7; 8 bases are shared with TRBD2. V lost 11 bases, J lost 0 bases, and 18 bases stayed unmatched. This CDR3 contains 17 residues. Germline V gene lookup returns CDR1 ENHRY and CDR2 SYGVKD. CDR3 residues: CAAGGPSERRSSYEQYF. The CDR3 coding sequence is TGTGCCGCGGGGGGCCCCTCCGAACGGAGATCCTCCTACGAGCAGTACTTC.

Turning to this clone: The final CDR3 position lacks the conserved phenylalanine or tryptophan, pointing to a likely read error. The limits of the CDR3 on the DNA are not certain, so only TCRdb's listed CDR3 is given. The V gene is TRBV5-4, the J gene TRBJ2-4; the table gives TRBD2 as D, unverified against the DNA. Counting both end residues, the CDR3 totals 8 amino acids. In germline, CDR1 is SGHNT, CDR2 YYREEE (reference sequence). The CDR3 protein is CASSFVGK.

This chain links TRBV24-1 with TRBJ2-2; D is undetermined. Germline V lookup: CDR1 KGHDR, CDR2 SFDVKD. CDR3 size: 13 residues. V lost 3 bases, J lost 6 bases, and 7 bases lay in between. CDR3: CATSDPPSGELFF. The CDR3 DNA reads TGTGCCACCAGTGATCCCCCATCCGGGGAGCTGTTTTTT.

This chain links TRBV19 with TRBJ1-6, with 8 nucleotides matching TRBD1. The J segment lost 15 bases and the V segment lost 5 bases, leaving 9 bases of the junction unmatched. The CDR3 has 13 amino acids. CDR1 is LNHDA and CDR2 is SQIVND in the germline V gene (reference sequence). Written as DNA, the CDR3 is TGTGCCAGTAGTCCCAGGACAGGGTATGACCTCCACTTT. Amino acids: CASSPRTGYDLHF.

The CDR3 DNA sequence: TGTGCCAGCTCATCGGACAGAAGTCTCGGCTACACCTTC. Its translation: CASSSDRSLGYTF. The chain is built from TRBV18 and TRBJ1-2; the D gene is possibly TRBD1 (6 bases). Germline V gene data show CDR1 as KGHSH and CDR2 as LQKENI. The CDR3 totals 13 residues. V was clipped by 5 bases and J by 8 bases, with 15 bases between them. Full variable domain (missing parts from reference TRBV18 and TRBJ1-2): NAGVMQNPRHLVRRRGQEARLRCSPMKGHSHVYWYRQLPEEGLKFMVYLQKENIIDESGMPKERFSAEFPKEGPSILRIQQVVRGDSAAYFCASSSDRSLGYTFGSGTRLTVV.

Details on this clone: Other DNA sequences in this specimen translate into the identical CDR3. J is TRBJ2-4 and V is TRBV19; 7 bases match TRBD1. This CDR3 has 15 amino acids. Unmatched junction bases numbered 7, after V lost 8 bases and J lost 0 bases. Germline assignment: CDR1 LNHDA and CDR2 SQIVND (reference sequence). The CDR3 is CASRPRGLAKNIQYF. The CDR3 coding sequence is TGTGCCAGTCGACCAAGGGGGCTAGCCAAAAACATTCAGTACTTC.